A selection of T cell receptor beta chains follows, all from one sample in a study of T cells after yellow fever vaccination. TCRdb reprocessed the 5' RACE reads with MiXCR, giving one entry per CDR3 protein. This sample has about 230,000 distinct CDR3 sequences, with approximately 6.3% found just once. The sequencing used CD4+ T cells sorted from PBMCs, collected on the day of the yellow fever booster vaccination. The receptors were gathered from a man younger than 45 who received the YFV17D yellow fever vaccine. CDR3s include the opening cysteine and the closing phenylalanine or tryptophan.

J | V | CDR3
TRBJ2-7 | TRBV7-2 | CASSGGNRYEQYF
TRBJ2-1 | TRBV29-1 | CSVGGAYNEQFF
TRBJ2-6 | TRBV9 | CASSYRDRKPSGANVLTF
TRBJ2-3 | TRBV15 | CATSFQGGTDTQYF
TRBJ2-3 | TRBV12-3/TRBV12-4 | CASSPRLATQYF
TRBJ1-1 | TRBV7-2 | CASSYQGRGAFF
TRBJ2-2 | TRBV7-2 | CASSSGLSTGELFF
TRBJ1-5 | TRBV5-1 | CASSLGLDQPQHF
TRBJ2-2 | TRBV12-3/TRBV12-4 | CASSLVNLNTGELFF
TRBJ2-3 | TRBV10-3 | CAISSVGITDTQYF
TRBJ1-2 | TRBV5-6 | CASRSLRDTSYGYTF
TRBJ2-2 | TRBV27 | CASSLKTQGQWNTGELFF
TRBJ2-2 | TRBV10-3 | CAISDGRDTGELFF
TRBJ2-3 | TRBV11-2 | CASSWTSGRAGNTQYF
TRBJ2-1 | TRBV24-1 | CATSDGRSNEQFF
TRBJ2-5 | TRBV19 | CASGLAGAGPETQYF
TRBJ2-1 | TRBV6-2/TRBV6-3 | CASSPNLGREGNEQFF